The present TCR beta chain was sequenced within a study of blood T cell repertoires in COVID-19. Original analysis: Counts of nucleated cells, estimated from reference gene primer amplification, were obtained. Generated by immunoSEQ multiplex PCR, the TCRdb table keeps only in-frame clones and is missing some. V and J calls plus clone size are reproduced from that table; the DNA served to infer D and trimming. The sample has 200,000 to 250,000 clones, around nine tenths seen once. CDR3 length: 17 residues. CDR1 is KGHDR and CDR2 is SFDVKD in the germline V gene. Germline trimming cut 4 bases from V and 4 bases from J; bases unmatched to any gene: 7.

The chain joins TRBV24-1 to TRBJ2-3, with 13 bases matching TRBD2. This TCR came from a woman in her sixties or seventies who had recovered from COVID-19. Sequenced material: peripheral blood. The CDR3 region is CATSDSTSGGYSDTQYF. DNA for the CDR3: TGTGCCACCAGTGACTCGACTAGCGGGGGGTACTCAGATACGCAGTATTTT.